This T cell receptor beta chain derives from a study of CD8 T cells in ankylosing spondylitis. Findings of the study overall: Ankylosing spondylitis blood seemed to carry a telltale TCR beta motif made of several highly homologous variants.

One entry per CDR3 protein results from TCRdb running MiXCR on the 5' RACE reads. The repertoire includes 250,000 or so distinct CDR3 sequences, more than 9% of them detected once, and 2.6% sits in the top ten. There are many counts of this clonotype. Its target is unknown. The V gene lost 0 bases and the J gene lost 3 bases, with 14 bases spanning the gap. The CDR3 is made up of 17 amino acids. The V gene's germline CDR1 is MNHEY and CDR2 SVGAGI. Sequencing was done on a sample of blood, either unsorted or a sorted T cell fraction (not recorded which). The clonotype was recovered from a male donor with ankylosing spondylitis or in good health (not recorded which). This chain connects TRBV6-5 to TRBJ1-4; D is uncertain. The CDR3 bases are TGTGCCAGCAGTTACTCGAAATCCGACGCACCTAATGAAAAACTGTTTTTT. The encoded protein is CASSYSKSDAPNEKLFF.